This T cell receptor beta chain is from a study of blood T cell repertoires in COVID-19. After removal of 9 bases from V and 3 bases from J, the junction contained 8 bases not matched to a gene. From germline, CDR1 is SGHVS and CDR2 FQNEAQ. This CDR3 is 14 amino acids long. TCRdb's table, derived via immunoSEQ multiplex PCR, lists solely in-frame clones and lacks some. This table has about 310,000 clones, around 90% appearing once. This sequence originates from a man aged 18 to 30 with active or convalescent COVID-19. J is TRBJ1-5 and V is TRBV7-8; 7 bases are a match to TRBD1. The sample consisted of peripheral blood. CDR3: CASQGGFSNQPQHF. In DNA form, the CDR3 reads TGTGCCAGTCAAGGGGGCTTTTCCAATCAGCCCCAGCATTTT.